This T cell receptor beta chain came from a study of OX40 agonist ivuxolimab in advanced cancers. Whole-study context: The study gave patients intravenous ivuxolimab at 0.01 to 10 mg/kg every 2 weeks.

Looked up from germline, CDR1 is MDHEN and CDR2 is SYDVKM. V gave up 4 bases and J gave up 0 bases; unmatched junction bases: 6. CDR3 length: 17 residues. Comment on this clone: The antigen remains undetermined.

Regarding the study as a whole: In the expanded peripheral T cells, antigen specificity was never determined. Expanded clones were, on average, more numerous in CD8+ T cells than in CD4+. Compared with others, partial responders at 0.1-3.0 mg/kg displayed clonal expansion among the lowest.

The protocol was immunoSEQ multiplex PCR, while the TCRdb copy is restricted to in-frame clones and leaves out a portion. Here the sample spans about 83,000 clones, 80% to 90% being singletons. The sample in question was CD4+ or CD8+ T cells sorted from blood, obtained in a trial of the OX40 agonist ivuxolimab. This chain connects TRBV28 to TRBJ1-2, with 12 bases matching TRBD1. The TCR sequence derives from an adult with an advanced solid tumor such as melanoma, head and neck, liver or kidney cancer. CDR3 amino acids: CASSSRDRGPSNYGYTF. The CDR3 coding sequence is TGTGCCAGCAGTTCCCGGGACAGGGGGCCCTCTAACTATGGCTACACCTTC.